Listed below are T cell receptor beta chains from one sample, sequenced in a study of T-cell memory formation after mild COVID-19. Each CDR3 protein is one row after TCRdb ran MiXCR on the 5' RACE reads. In the table there are 200,000 to 300,000 distinct CDR3 sequences, approximately 10% of which are singletons. Sequencing was carried out using PBMCs or a T cell subset sorted from them (not recorded which). The receptor source for this set is a man aged 18 to 29 who had mild COVID-19 (a few samples of this study predate the infection). Cell type and time point are not known. The CDR3 runs from the conserved cysteine through the conserved F or W. A D gene is named only where the DNA matches it firmly. Clone size, where shown, is once, few, many, or a class for clones that have expanded.

cdr3_length	clone_size	v_call	j_call	d_call	cdr3_nt	cdr3_aa
17	few	TRBV27	TRBJ2-1	TRBD2	TGTGCCAGCAGTTTACATCCAGCGGGGGGCCTTTACAATGAGCAGTTCTTC	CASSLHPAGGLYNEQFF
12	NA	TRBV18	TRBJ1-2	NA	TGTGCCAGCTCACCCTCTACAGGGTTCTGCACCTTC	CASSPSTGFCTF
14	few	TRBV3-1	TRBJ1-1	NA	TGTGCCAGCAGCCAACCCTCAAAGGACACTGAAGCTTTCTTT	CASSQPSKDTEAFF
14	NA	TRBV7-2	TRBJ1-5	NA	TGTGCCAGCAGCCGCACAGGGCAGAATCAGCCCCAGCATTTT	CASSRTGQNQPQHF
13	few	TRBV10-3	TRBJ2-7	TRBD2	TGTGCCATCAGTGTTCTAGCGGGGGACGAGCAGTACTTC	CAISVLAGDEQYF
16	NA	TRBV7-9	TRBJ1-1	TRBD1	TGTGCCAGCAGCTTAGAGGGGACAGTCCCCGACACTGAAGCTTTCTTT	CASSLEGTVPDTEAFF
14	many	TRBV7-2	TRBJ2-7	NA	TGTGCCAGCAGCTTAGGGGGACCCGTCTACGAGCAGTACTTC	CASSLGGPVYEQYF
15	few	TRBV20-1	TRBJ2-1	TRBD2	TGCAGTGCGAGGGAACTAGCGGGGAGGGGTGATGAGCAGTTCTTC	CSARELAGRGDEQFF
16	many	TRBV5-1	TRBJ2-2	NA	TGCGCCAGCAGCTTGGGTTCAGGAGTAACACCGGAGGAGCTGTTTTTT	CASSLGSGVTPEELFF
15	NA	TRBV19	TRBJ2-7	TRBD2	TGTGCCAGTAGTATGACTGGACTAGGTGGTCGGGAGCAGTACTTC	CASSMTGLGGREQYF